This T cell receptor beta chain was captured in a study of blood T cell repertoires in COVID-19. Background on the study: The United States, Italy and Spain supplied acute and convalescent COVID-19 samples. In each case, the material was cDNA or gDNA derived from T cells, B-cell-depleted T cells, or PBMCs.

Assay: immunoSEQ multiplex PCR; the TCRdb copy retains only in-frame clones and omits some. This sample has 70,000 to 90,000 clones, with 70% to 90% found just once. CDR3 length: 15 residues. Germline CDR1 is SGDLS and CDR2 is YYNGEE. V lost 4 bases to trimming and J lost 2 bases; unmatched junction nucleotides: 6. This TCR was recovered from an elderly man with active or convalescent COVID-19. The sequenced sample consisted of peripheral blood. This chain connects TRBV9 to TRBJ2-1; 7 nucleotides align to TRBD1. CDR3 sequence reads: CASSPQGSAYNEQFF. The CDR3 nucleotides read TGTGCCAGCAGCCCACAGGGGAGTGCCTACAATGAGCAGTTCTTC. The full variable domain, completed using reference TRBV9 and TRBJ2-1, is DSGVTQTPKHLITATGQRVTLRCSPRSGDLSVYWYQQSLDQGLQFLIQYYNGEERAKGNILERFSAQQFPDLHSELNLSSLELGDSALYFCASSPQGSAYNEQFFGPGTRLTVL.